What follows are 9 T cell receptor beta chains derived from one specimen sequenced in a study of T-cell reconstitution after alpha-beta-depleted transplantation in children (dated by TCRdb to the mid-2010s). Receptors were amplified or captured by PCR. Sequenced on an Illumina HiSeq 2500. TCR library preparation used molecular barcoding, with unique molecular identifiers applied to normalize quantification of the TCRbeta repertoire. Starting from the raw public reads, TCRdb applied fastp trimming at Q25, assembled clones with MiXCR and retained in-frame beta chains. CDR3 protein sequences are deduplicated, and each keeps its most common genes and DNA. Counted in this sample were 500,000 to 750,000 distinct CDR3 sequences; over 20% of them appeared once. The ten biggest clones cover 30% to 40% of the sample. The treatment or condition label for this specimen denotes: allogeneic hematopoietic cell transplantation with graft depleted of TCRalphabeta T cells and CD19 B cells.

The specimen comprised PBMCs, sampled before TCRalphabeta/CD19-depleted stem cell transplant. The source of these receptors is a boy younger than two with Wiskott-Aldrich syndrome, due to receive a stem cell transplant.

This clonotype was seen more than once but under ten times. The chain recombines TRBV4-2 with TRBJ1-4, with unresolved D. This CDR3 contains 15 residues. Germline V gene sequence: CDR1 LGHNA, CDR2 YNFKEQ. Trimming removed 0 bases from V and 8 bases from J, with 13 bases in between. CDR3 sequence reads: CASSQDPGEIEKLFF. The CDR3 nucleotides are TGTGCCAGCAGCCAAGATCCTGGAGAGATCGAAAAACTGTTTTTT.

This clonotype has just a few counts. The rearrangement joins TRBV9 to TRBJ2-3, with 7 bases aligning to TRBD2. CDR3 length equals 17 residues. CDR1 and CDR2 from the germline V gene are SGDLS and YYNGEE. Trimming at V came to 0 bases and at J to 4 bases, leaving 11 bases not matched to a gene. CDR3 DNA: TGTGCCAGCAGCGTAGCTGGCGGGGAGGGCAGCTCAGATACGCAGTATTTT. This codes for CASSVAGGEGSSDTQYF.

In its sample, this clonotype was seen a few times. The CDR3 nucleotides are TGTGCCAGCAGCTTATTGGGTCCGGGAGATACGCAGTATTTT. Its protein is CASSLLGPGDTQYF. The V call is TRBV7-2, the J call TRBJ2-3; D is unresolved. Trimming took 2 bases from V and 5 from J, leaving 11 bases between them. CDR3 length: 14 residues. The V gene's germline CDR1 is SGHTA and CDR2 FQGNSA.

This clonotype was observed a few times. The chain couples TRBV27 to TRBJ2-7, with 9 bases lining up with TRBD1. The CDR3 loop spans 17 amino acids. Looked up from germline, CDR1 is MNHEY and CDR2 is SMNVEV (reference sequence). The ends lost 5 bases at V and 4 bases at J; junction bases unmatched: 15. CDR3 loop: CASSRSGVQGALYEQYF. The CDR3, as DNA: TGTGCCAGCAGTCGAAGCGGAGTACAGGGGGCTTTATACGAGCAGTACTTC.

This chain uses TRBV5-1 with TRBJ2-2, with D tentatively TRBD1 or TRBD2 (5 bases each). This CDR3 is 14 amino acids long. CDR1 is SGHRS and CDR2 is YFSETQ in the germline V gene. V lost 6 bases to trimming and J lost 4 bases, with 13 bases between them. DNA for the CDR3: TGCGCCAGCACCGAGGGGCAGGTCACCGGGGAGCTGTTTTTT. It specifies CASTEGQVTGELFF.

The rearrangement uses TRBV4-1 and TRBJ2-2; D is unresolved. Trimming pared 0 bases from V and 8 bases from J, leaving 7 bases between. This CDR3 comprises 13 residues. CDR1 MGHRA and CDR2 YSYEKL come from the germline V gene. The CDR3 protein is CASSQDNWGELFF. CDR3 coding DNA: TGCGCCAGCAGCCAAGATAATTGGGGGGAGCTGTTTTTT.

The chain links TRBV20-1 to TRBJ2-5; 7 bases align to TRBD1. Germline trimming cut 1 base from V and 4 bases from J; bases unmatched to any gene: 3. CDR3 length: 13 residues. Germline V gene sequence: CDR1 DFQATT, CDR2 SNEGSKA (reference sequence). CDR3 protein: CSARAYRGETQYF. For the CDR3, the DNA is TGCAGTGCTAGAGCATACAGGGGAGAGACCCAGTACTTC.

This chain links TRBV20-1 with TRBJ2-5, with D possibly TRBD1 on 5 matching bases. CDR1 DFQATT and CDR2 SNEGSKA come from the germline V gene (reference sequence). V was shortened by 6 bases and J by 2 bases, with 10 bases between the two germline ends. The CDR3 spans 12 residues. CDR3 in DNA: TGCAGTGCGTGGTCAGGGCAAGAGACCCAGTACTTC. Protein: CSAWSGQETQYF.

This clonotype has a handful of counts. The gene calls are TRBV5-1 and TRBJ2-2; perhaps TRBD1 as D (6 bases). Germline V gives CDR1 SGHRS, CDR2 YFSETQ. Trimming took 0 bases from V and 1 from J, leaving 13 bases between them. The CDR3 is 17 amino acids. The CDR3 nucleotides are TGCGCCAGCAGCTTGGGAGGCCTGGACAGGAACACCGGGGAGCTGTTTTTT. It encodes CASSLGGLDRNTGELFF.